The present TCR beta chain was sequenced within a study of T cells in Graves' hyperthyroidism and ophthalmopathy. Template material for amplifying TCR beta CDR3 regions consisted of RNA transcripts. Primed by the HTBI set, a first-round RT-PCR was run on the TCR CDR3. TCRdb reprocessed the multiplex PCR reads with MiXCR, giving one entry per CDR3 protein. The data hold about 340,000 distinct CDR3 sequences, with about 20% observed a single time. V shed 3 bases and J shed 7 bases, with 10 bases lying between them. Germline values: CDR1 MNHNS, CDR2 SASEGT. This CDR3 spans 14 amino acids. Source material: blood. The TCR sequence derives from a woman between 50 and 59 years old with Graves' hyperthyroidism. V gene TRBV6-1 combines with J gene TRBJ1-6; D is unclear. The DNA of the CDR3 is TGTGCCAGCAGTGACCGGGCCCTAAATTCACCCCTCCACTTT. It translates to CASSDRALNSPLHF.